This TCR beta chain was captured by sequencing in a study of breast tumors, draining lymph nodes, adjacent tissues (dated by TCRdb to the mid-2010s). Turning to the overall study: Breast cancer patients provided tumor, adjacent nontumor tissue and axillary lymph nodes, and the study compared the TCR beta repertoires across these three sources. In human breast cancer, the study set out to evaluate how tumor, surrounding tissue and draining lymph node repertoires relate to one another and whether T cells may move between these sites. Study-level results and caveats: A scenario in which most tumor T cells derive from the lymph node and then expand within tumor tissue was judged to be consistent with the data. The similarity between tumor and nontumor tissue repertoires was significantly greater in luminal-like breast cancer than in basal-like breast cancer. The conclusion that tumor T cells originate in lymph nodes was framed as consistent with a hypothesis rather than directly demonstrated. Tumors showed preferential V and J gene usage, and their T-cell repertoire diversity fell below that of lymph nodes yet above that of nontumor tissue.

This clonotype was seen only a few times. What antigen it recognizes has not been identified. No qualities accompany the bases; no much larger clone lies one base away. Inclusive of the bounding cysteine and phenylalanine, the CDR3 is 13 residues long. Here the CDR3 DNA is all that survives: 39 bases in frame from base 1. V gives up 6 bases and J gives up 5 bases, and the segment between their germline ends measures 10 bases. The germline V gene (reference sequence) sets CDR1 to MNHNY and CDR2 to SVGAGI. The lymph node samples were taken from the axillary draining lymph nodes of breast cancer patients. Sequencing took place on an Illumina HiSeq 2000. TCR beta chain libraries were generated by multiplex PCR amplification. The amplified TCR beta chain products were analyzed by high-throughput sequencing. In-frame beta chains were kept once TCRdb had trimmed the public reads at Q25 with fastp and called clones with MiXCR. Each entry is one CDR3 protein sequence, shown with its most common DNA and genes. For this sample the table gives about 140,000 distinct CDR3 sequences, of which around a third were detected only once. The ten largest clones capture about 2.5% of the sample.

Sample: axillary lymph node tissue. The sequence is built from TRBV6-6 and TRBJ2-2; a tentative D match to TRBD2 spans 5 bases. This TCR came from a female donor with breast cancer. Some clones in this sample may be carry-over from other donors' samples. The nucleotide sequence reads TGTGCCAGCAGCGACCGCGGGACCGGGGAGCTGTTTTTT. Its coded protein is CASSDRGTGELFF.